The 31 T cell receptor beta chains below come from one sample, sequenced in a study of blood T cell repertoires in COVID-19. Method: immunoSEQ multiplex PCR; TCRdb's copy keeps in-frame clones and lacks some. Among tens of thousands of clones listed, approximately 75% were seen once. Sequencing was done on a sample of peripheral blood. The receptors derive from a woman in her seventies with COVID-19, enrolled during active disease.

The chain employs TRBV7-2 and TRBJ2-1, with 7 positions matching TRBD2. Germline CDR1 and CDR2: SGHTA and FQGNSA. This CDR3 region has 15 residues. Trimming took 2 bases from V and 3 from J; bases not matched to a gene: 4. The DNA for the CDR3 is TGTGCCAGCAGCTTACGCCCGGGAGGCTACAATGAGCAGTTCTTC. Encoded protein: CASSLRPGGYNEQFF.

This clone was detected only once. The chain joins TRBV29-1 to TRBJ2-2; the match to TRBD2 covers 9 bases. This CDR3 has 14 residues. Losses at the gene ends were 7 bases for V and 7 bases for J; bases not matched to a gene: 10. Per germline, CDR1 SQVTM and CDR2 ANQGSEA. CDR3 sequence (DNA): TGCAGCGCTTGGGCTAGCGGGGAGGGCGGGGAGCTGTTTTTT. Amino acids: CSAWASGEGGELFF.

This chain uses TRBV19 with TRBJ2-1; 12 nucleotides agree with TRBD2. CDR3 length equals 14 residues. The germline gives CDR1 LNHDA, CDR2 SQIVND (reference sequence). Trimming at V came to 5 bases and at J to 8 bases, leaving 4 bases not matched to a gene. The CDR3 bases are TGTGCCAGTAGTTCGACTAGCGGGAGCTATGAGCAGTTCTTC. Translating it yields CASSSTSGSYEQFF.

The CDR3 sequence: CASSGTGSSGNTIYF. The DNA of the CDR3 is TGTGCCAGCTCAGGAACAGGGAGCTCTGGAAACACCATATATTTT. The genes are TRBV18 and TRBJ1-3; tentatively, D is TRBD1 (6 bases). The CDR3 is made up of 15 amino acids. V lost 5 bases and J 0 bases, leaving 11 bases between the germline ends. CDR1 and CDR2 (germline): KGHSH, LQKENI.

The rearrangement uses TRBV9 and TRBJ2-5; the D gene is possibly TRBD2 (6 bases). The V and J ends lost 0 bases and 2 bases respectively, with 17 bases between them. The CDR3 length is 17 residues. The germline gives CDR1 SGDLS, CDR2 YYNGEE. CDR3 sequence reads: CASSVAAGGSGQETQYF. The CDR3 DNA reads TGTGCCAGCAGCGTAGCGGCCGGGGGAAGCGGGCAAGAGACCCAGTACTTC.

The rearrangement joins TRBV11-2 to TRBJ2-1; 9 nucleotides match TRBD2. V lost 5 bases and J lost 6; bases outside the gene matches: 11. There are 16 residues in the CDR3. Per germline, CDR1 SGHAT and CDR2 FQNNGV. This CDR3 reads CASSPARTSVVNEQFF. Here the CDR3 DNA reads TGTGCCAGCAGCCCTGCCCGGACTAGCGTTGTCAATGAGCAGTTCTTC.

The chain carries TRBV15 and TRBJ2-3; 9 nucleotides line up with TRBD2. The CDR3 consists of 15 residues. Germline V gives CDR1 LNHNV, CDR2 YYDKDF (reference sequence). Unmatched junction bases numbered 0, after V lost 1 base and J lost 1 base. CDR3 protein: CATSRGGRGTDTQYF. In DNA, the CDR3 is TGTGCCACCAGCAGAGGCGGGAGGGGCACAGATACGCAGTATTTT.

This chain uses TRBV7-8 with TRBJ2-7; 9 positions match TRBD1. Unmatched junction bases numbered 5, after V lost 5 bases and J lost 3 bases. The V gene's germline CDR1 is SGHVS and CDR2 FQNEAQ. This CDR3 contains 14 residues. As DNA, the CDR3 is TGTGCCAGCAGCCGCGGGACAGGGAGCTACGAGCAGTACTTC. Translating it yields CASSRGTGSYEQYF.

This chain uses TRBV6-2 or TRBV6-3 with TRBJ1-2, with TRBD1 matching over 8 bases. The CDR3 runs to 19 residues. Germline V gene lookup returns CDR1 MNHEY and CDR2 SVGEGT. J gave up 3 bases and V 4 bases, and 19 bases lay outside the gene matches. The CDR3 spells CASSFTRRTGPQPYYGYTF. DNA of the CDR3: TGTGCCAGCAGTTTTACCCGGAGGACAGGGCCACAACCCTACTATGGCTACACCTTC.

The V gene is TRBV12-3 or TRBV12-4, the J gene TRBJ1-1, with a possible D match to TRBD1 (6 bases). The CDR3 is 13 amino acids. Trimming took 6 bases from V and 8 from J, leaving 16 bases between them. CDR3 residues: CASRGGGRGEAFF. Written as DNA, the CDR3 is TGTGCCAGCAGAGGGGGAGGGAGGGGCGAAGCTTTCTTT.

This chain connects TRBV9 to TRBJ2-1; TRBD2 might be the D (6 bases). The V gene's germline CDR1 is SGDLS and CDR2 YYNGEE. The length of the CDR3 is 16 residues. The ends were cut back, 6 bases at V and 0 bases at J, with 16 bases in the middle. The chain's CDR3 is CASNPHGGSSYNEQFF. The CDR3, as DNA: TGTGCCAGCAACCCTCACGGGGGAAGCTCCTACAATGAGCAGTTCTTC.

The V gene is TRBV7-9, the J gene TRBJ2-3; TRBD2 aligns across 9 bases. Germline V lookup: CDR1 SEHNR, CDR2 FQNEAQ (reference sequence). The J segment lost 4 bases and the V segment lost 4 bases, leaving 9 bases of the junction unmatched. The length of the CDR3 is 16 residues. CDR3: CASSSRGSGRPDTQYF. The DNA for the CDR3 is TGTGCCAGCAGCTCCCGGGGTAGCGGGAGACCAGATACGCAGTATTTT. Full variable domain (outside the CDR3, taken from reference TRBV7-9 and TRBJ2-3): DTGVSQNPRHKITKRGQNVTFRCDPISEHNRLYWYRQTLGQGPEFLTYFQNEAQLEKSRLLSDRFSAERPKGSFSTLEIQRTEQGDSAMYLCASSSRGSGRPDTQYFGPGTRLTVL.

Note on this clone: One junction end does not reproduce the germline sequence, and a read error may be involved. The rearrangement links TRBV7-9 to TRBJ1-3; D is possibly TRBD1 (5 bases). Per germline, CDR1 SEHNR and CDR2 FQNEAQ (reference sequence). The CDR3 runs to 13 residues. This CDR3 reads CASSPRVGRTMKF. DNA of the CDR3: TGTGCCAGCAGCCCTCGGGTGGGGAGGACAATGAAGTTT.

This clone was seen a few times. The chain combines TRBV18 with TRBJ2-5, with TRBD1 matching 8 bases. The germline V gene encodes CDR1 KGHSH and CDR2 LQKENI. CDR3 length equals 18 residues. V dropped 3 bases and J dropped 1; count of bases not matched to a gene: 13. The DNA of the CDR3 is TGTGCCAGCTCACCGGCGGCAGGGGGCCTATCAATCCAAGAGACCCAGTACTTC. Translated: CASSPAAGGLSIQETQYF.

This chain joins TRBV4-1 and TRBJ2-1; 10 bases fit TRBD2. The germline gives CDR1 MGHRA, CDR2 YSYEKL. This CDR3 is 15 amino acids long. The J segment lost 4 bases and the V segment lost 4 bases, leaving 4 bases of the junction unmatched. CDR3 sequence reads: CASSPSGGGYNEQFF. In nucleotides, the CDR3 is TGCGCCAGCAGCCCTAGCGGGGGAGGGTACAATGAGCAGTTCTTC.

The CDR3 DNA follows: TGTGCCAGCAGGCATTTCCAGGGGAACACCGGGGAGCTGTTTTTT. Its translation: CASRHFQGNTGELFF. The chain recombines TRBV6-6 with TRBJ2-2, with D possibly matching TRBD1 (5 bases). The CDR3 length is 15 residues. Germline CDR1 is MNHNY and CDR2 is SVGAGI (reference sequence). V lost 6 bases and J lost 1, with 12 bases in between.

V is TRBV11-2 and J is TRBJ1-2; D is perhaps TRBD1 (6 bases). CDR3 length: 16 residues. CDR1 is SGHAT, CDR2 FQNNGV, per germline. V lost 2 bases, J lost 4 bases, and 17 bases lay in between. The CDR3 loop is CASSLIRGAVVYGYTF. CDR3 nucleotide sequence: TGTGCCAGCAGCTTAATACGGGGGGCGGTGGTCTATGGCTACACCTTC.

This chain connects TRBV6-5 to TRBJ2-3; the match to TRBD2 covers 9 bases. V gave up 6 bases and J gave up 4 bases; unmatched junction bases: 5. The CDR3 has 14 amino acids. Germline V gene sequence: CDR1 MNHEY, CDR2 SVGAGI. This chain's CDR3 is CASRSGGFADTQYF. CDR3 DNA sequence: TGTGCCAGCAGGAGCGGGGGGTTTGCAGATACGCAGTATTTT.

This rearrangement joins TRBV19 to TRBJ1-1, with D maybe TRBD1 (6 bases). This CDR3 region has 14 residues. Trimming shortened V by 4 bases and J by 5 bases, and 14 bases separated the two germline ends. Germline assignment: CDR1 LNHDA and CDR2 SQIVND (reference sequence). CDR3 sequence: CASSKTGKGTEAFF. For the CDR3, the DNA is TGTGCCAGTAGTAAAACAGGGAAGGGGACTGAAGCTTTCTTT.

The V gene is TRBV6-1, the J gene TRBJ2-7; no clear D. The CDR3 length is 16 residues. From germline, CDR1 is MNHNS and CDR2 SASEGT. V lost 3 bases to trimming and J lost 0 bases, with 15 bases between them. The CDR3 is CASSDGIPGASYEQYF. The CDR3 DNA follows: TGTGCCAGCAGTGACGGAATCCCAGGCGCCTCCTACGAGCAGTACTTC.

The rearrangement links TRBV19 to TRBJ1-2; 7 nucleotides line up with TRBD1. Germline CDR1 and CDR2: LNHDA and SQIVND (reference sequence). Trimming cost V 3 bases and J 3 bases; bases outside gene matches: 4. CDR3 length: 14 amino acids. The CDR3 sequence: CASSMRDSYYGYTF. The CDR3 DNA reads TGTGCCAGTAGTATGAGGGACAGTTACTATGGCTACACCTTC.

The CDR3 DNA reads TGCGCCAGCAGTGCGACAGGGGAACAGCCCCAGCATTTT. Translated: CASSATGEQPQHF. The rearrangement joins TRBV10-2 to TRBJ1-5; 8 bases map to TRBD1. The CDR3 is 13 amino acids. Germline loops: CDR1 WSHSY, CDR2 SAAADI. V shed 4 bases and J 7 bases; nucleotides not matched to a gene: 3.

Written as DNA, the CDR3 is TGTGCCAGCAGCCCTAATTGGAGCTCACCCCTCCACTTT. This gives the protein CASSPNWSSPLHF. This chain links TRBV12-3 or TRBV12-4 with TRBJ1-6; no reliable D call. V lost 6 bases and J 10 bases, leaving 13 bases between the germline ends. The CDR3 consists of 13 residues.

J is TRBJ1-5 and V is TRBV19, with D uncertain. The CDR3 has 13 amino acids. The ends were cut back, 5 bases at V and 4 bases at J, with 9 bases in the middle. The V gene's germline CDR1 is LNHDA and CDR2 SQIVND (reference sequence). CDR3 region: CASSSTPNQPQHF. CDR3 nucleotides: TGTGCCAGTAGTTCAACTCCTAATCAGCCCCAGCATTTT.

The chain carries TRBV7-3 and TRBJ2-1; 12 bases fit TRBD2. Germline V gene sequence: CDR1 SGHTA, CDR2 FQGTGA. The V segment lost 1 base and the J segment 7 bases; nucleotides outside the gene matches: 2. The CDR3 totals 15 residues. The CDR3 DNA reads TGTGCCAGCAGCTTAATGCTAGCGGGAGGGAATGAGCAGTTCTTC. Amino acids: CASSLMLAGGNEQFF.

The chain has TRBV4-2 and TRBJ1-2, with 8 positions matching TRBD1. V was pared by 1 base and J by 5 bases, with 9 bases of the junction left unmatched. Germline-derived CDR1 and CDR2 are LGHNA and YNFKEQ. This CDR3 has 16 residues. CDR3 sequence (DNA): TGTGCCAGCAGCCAAGGAGGTGCAGGGGGCGCGTATGGCTACACCTTC. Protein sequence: CASSQGGAGGAYGYTF.

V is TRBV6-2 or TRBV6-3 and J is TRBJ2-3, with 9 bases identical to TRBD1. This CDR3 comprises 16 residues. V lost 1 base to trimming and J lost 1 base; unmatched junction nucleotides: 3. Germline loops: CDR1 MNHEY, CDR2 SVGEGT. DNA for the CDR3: TGTGCCAGCAGTTACTTCCGGGACAGGGGCACAGATACGCAGTATTTT. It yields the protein CASSYFRDRGTDTQYF.

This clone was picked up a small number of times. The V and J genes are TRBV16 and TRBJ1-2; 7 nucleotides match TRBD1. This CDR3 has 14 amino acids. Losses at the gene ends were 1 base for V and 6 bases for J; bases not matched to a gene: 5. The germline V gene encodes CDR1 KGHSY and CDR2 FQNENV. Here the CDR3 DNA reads TGTGCCAGCAGCCAATGGCGACAGGGTGATGGCTACACCTTC. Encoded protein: CASSQWRQGDGYTF. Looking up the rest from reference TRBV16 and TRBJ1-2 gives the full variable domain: GEEVAQTPKHLVRGEGQKAKLYCAPIKGHSYVFWYQQVLKNEFKFLISFQNENVFDETGMPKERFSAKCLPNSPCSLEIQATKLEDSAVYFCASSQWRQGDGYTFGSGTRLTVV.

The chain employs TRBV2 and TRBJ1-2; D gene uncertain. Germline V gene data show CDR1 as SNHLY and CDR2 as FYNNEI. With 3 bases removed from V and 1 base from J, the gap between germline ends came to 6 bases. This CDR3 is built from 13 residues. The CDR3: CASSEFINYGYTF. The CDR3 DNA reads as TGTGCCAGCAGTGAGTTCATTAACTATGGCTACACCTTC. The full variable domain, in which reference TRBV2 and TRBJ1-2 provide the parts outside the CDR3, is EPEVTQTPSHQVTQMGQEVILRCVPISNHLYFYWYRQILGQKVEFLVSFYNNEISEKSEIFDDQFSVERPDGSNFTLKIRSTKLEDSAMYFCASSEFINYGYTFGSGTRLTVV.

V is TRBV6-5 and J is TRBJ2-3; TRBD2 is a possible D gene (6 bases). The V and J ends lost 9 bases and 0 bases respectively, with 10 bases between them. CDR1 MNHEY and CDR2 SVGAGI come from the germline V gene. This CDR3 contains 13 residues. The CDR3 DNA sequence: TGTGCCAGTAGCGGAGGAAGCACAGATACGCAGTATTTT. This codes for CASSGGSTDTQYF.

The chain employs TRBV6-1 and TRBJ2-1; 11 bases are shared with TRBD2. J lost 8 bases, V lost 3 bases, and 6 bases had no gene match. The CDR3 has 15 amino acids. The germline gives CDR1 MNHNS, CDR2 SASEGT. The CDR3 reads CASSEPGLAVDEQFF. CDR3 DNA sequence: TGTGCCAGCAGTGAGCCGGGACTAGCGGTCGATGAGCAGTTCTTC.